A single sample gave rise to the 32 T cell receptor beta chains below, sequenced in a study of radiation and T cells in renal cell carcinoma. Measured with immunoSEQ multiplex PCR; TCRdb has only the in-frame clones, and not every one. Of around 140,000 clones listed, over 65% are singletons. Time point of the sample: baseline pretreatment blood. Described treatment: 15 Gy SBRT to primary tumor, nephrectomy 4 weeks later. This sample comprised blood, obtained from a patient whose treatment included radiotherapy and nephrectomy. The receptors come from a woman aged 50 to 65 with renal cell carcinoma.

The V and J genes are TRBV2 and TRBJ1-5; D unresolved. Per germline, CDR1 SNHLY and CDR2 FYNNEI. The CDR3 has 13 amino acids. The germline V and J ends were trimmed by 4 bases and 5 bases, with 9 bases remaining between them. CDR3 region: CASSVGIYQPQHF. In DNA form, the CDR3 reads TGTGCCAGCAGTGTTGGGATTTATCAGCCCCAGCATTTT.

CDR3: CASSTQDRGNEQYF. Written as DNA, the CDR3 is TGTGCCAGCAGCACTCAGGACAGGGGAAACGAGCAGTACTTC. This chain joins TRBV28 and TRBJ2-7; TRBD1 matches 9 bases. V shed 6 bases and J 5 bases; nucleotides not matched to a gene: 8. This CDR3 is 14 amino acids long. Germline-derived CDR1 and CDR2 are MDHEN and SYDVKM.

The rearrangement joins TRBV6-1 to TRBJ2-2, with D tentatively TRBD2 (5 bases). The germline gives CDR1 MNHNS, CDR2 SASEGT. V lost 5 bases and J lost 4, with 11 bases in between. This CDR3 is 14 amino acids long. The chain's CDR3 is CASSILEGTGELFF. As DNA, the CDR3 is TGTGCCAGCAGTATCCTAGAGGGCACCGGGGAGCTGTTTTTT.

This chain connects TRBV4-2 to TRBJ1-2, with no clear D. The germline V gene has CDR1 LGHNA and CDR2 YNFKEQ. The CDR3 contains 13 residues. Trimming left V 4 bases short and J 6 bases short, with 12 bases between. The CDR3 loop reads CASSRGAGDGYTF. The CDR3 DNA follows: TGTGCCAGCAGCCGGGGAGCGGGCGATGGCTACACCTTC.

The chain uses TRBV7-2 and TRBJ2-3, with a tentative D call TRBD1 (5 bases). Germline assignment: CDR1 SGHTA and CDR2 FQGNSA. The V and J ends lost 5 bases and 0 bases respectively, with 9 bases between them. The CDR3 is 14 amino acids. CDR3 residues: CASSRQSSTDTQYF. CDR3 sequence (DNA): TGTGCCAGCAGCAGACAGTCTAGCACAGATACGCAGTATTTT. Complete variable domain (other parts from reference TRBV7-2 and TRBJ2-3): GAGVSQSPSNKVTEKGKDVELRCDPISGHTALYWYRQSLGQGLEFLIYFQGNSAPDKSGLPSDRFSAERTGGSVSTLTIQRTQQEDSAVYLCASSRQSSTDTQYFGPGTRLTVL.

This chain connects TRBV9 to TRBJ2-7; the D call may be TRBD1 or TRBD2 (6 bases each). The V end was cut by 4 bases, the J end by 5 bases, with 13 bases between. This CDR3 spans 13 amino acids. Germline V CDR1 and CDR2: SGDLS, YYNGEE. CDR3 DNA sequence: TGTGCCAGCAGCCCGGGGGCCTGGGACGAGCAGTACTTC. Its protein product is CASSPGAWDEQYF.

V gene TRBV19 combines with J gene TRBJ2-1; D gene unclear. The CDR3 loop spans 19 amino acids. The germline V and J ends were trimmed by 2 bases and 4 bases, with 24 bases remaining between them. CDR1 and CDR2 (germline): LNHDA, SQIVND (reference sequence). The CDR3 here is CASSISERAPGFGYNEQFF. DNA for the CDR3: TGTGCCAGTAGTATATCAGAACGCGCCCCCGGCTTTGGATACAATGAGCAGTTCTTC.

The gene calls are TRBV6-5 and TRBJ2-7; 12 bases match TRBD1. Germline V gene sequence: CDR1 MNHEY, CDR2 SVGAGI. The CDR3 loop spans 14 amino acids. V was clipped by 3 bases and J by 5 bases; unmatched bases: 2. CDR3 sequence: CASSYGTGGHEQYF. Written as DNA, the CDR3 is TGTGCCAGCAGTTATGGGACAGGGGGCCACGAGCAGTACTTC.

V gene TRBV9 combines with J gene TRBJ1-1, with a weak D call TRBD1 (5 bases). Germline CDR1 and CDR2: SGDLS and YYNGEE. V dropped 7 bases and J dropped 3 bases, with 16 bases sitting between them. This CDR3 has 14 amino acids. The DNA for the CDR3 is TGTGCCAGCTTCGGCAGGGAGGGAGACACTGAAGCTTTCTTT. This gives the protein CASFGREGDTEAFF.

This chain joins TRBV2 and TRBJ2-7; D unclear. Germline V CDR1 and CDR2: SNHLY, FYNNEI. This CDR3 has 15 amino acids. V lost 7 bases, J lost 2 bases, and 18 bases lay in between. In DNA, the CDR3 is TGTGCCAGCACTCAAGGGTCCAGAATGACCTACGAGCAGTACTTC. This sequence encodes CASTQGSRMTYEQYF.

There are many counts of this clone. The CDR3 sequence: CASRQSTNQPQHF. The CDR3 DNA sequence: TGTGCCAGCAGGCAGAGCACGAATCAGCCCCAGCATTTT. The chain joins TRBV2 to TRBJ1-5; D is unclear. Germline CDR1 SNHLY, CDR2 FYNNEI. The CDR3 has 13 amino acids. Trimming took off 6 bases at V and 4 bases at J, with 10 bases between the two ends.

V is TRBV5-6 and J is TRBJ1-5, with no clear D. CDR3 size: 14 residues. Trimming removed 2 bases at V and 5 bases at J, with 11 bases between. Germline values: CDR1 SGHDT, CDR2 YYEEEE. The CDR3 loop is CASSFAAGDQPQHF. Written as DNA, the CDR3 is TGTGCCAGCAGCTTCGCGGCGGGTGATCAGCCCCAGCATTTT.

J is TRBJ1-3 and V is TRBV7-9; D possibly corresponds to TRBD1 (6 bases). Per the germline V gene, CDR1 is SEHNR and CDR2 is FQNEAQ (reference sequence). This CDR3 comprises 15 residues. V dropped 3 bases and J dropped 0 bases, with 9 bases sitting between them. The DNA for the CDR3 is TGTGCCAGCAGCTTCGCGGACAGCTCTGGAAACACCATATATTTT. It translates to CASSFADSSGNTIYF.

The rearrangement joins TRBV25-1 to TRBJ1-4, with D maybe TRBD1 (5 bases). This CDR3 spans 15 amino acids. CDR1 and CDR2 (germline): MGHDK, SYGVNS. Trimming removed 0 bases at V and 6 bases at J, with 11 bases between. The CDR3 loop is CASSEYSGGDEKLFF. The CDR3 DNA follows: TGTGCCAGCAGTGAATATTCAGGAGGGGATGAAAAACTGTTTTTT.

The V and J genes are TRBV18 and TRBJ2-2; D unclear. With 3 bases removed from V and 4 bases from J, the gap between germline ends came to 12 bases. CDR1 is KGHSH and CDR2 is LQKENI in the germline V gene. The CDR3 is made up of 15 amino acids. In DNA form, the CDR3 reads TGTGCCAGCTCACCTCAGCAGATGACCACCGGGGAGCTGTTTTTT. This codes for CASSPQQMTTGELFF.

The chain combines TRBV6-5 with TRBJ2-5; 8 bases align to TRBD2. The CDR3 is 14 residues long. With V trimmed by 6 bases and J by 5 bases, 8 bases remained unmatched. The germline CDR1 and CDR2 sequences are MNHEY and SVGAGI. CDR3 DNA sequence: TGTGCCAGCAGATTCTCGGGGGGGTGGGAGACCCAGTACTTC. Protein product: CASRFSGGWETQYF.

The V gene is TRBV6-1, the J gene TRBJ1-5; the match to TRBD1 covers 7 bases. The CDR3 is 15 residues long. Unmatched junction bases numbered 5, after V lost 0 bases and J lost 6 bases. Germline V gene lookup returns CDR1 MNHNS and CDR2 SASEGT. The CDR3 nucleotides are TGTGCCAGCAGTGAAGCACGACAGGGAAGTCAGCCCCAGCATTTT. Translating it yields CASSEARQGSQPQHF.

The chain carries TRBV5-4 and TRBJ1-4; D is unresolved. Per germline, CDR1 SGHNT and CDR2 YYREEE (reference sequence). The CDR3 has 14 residues. V was cut by 0 bases and J by 5 bases, with 8 bases left in between. The CDR3 loop is CASSLDSPNEKLFF. The DNA of the CDR3 is TGTGCCAGCAGCTTGGACAGCCCGAATGAAAAACTGTTTTTT.

The V call is TRBV9, the J call TRBJ1-4, with 9 bases fitting TRBD1. Trimming cost V 0 bases and J 5 bases; bases outside gene matches: 2. Germline V CDR1 and CDR2: SGDLS, YYNGEE. The CDR3 loop spans 15 amino acids. In DNA form, the CDR3 reads TGTGCCAGCAGCGTAGAGGGGACAGGGAATGAAAAACTGTTTTTT. Translation: CASSVEGTGNEKLFF.

The rearrangement uses TRBV28 and TRBJ1-3; perhaps TRBD1 as D (6 bases). The V gene's germline CDR1 is MDHEN and CDR2 SYDVKM. The length of the CDR3 is 15 residues. The germline V and J ends were trimmed by 5 bases and 3 bases, with 14 bases remaining between them. The CDR3 sequence is CASSAQGLGGNTIYF. The CDR3 DNA sequence: TGTGCCAGCAGTGCACAGGGCCTCGGTGGAAACACCATATATTTT.

The CDR3 loop is CASSLGDRNYEQYF. DNA of the CDR3: TGTGCCAGCAGCTTGGGGGACAGGAACTACGAGCAGTACTTC. The gene calls are TRBV5-6 and TRBJ2-7, with 8 positions matching TRBD1. The CDR3 length is 14 residues. Germline-derived CDR1 and CDR2 are SGHDT and YYEEEE. J was trimmed by 3 bases and V by 0 bases; bases with no gene match: 2.

The CDR3 nucleotides read TGTGCCAGCAGCGTAGACCAGGGGGAAGAAAAACTGTTTTTT. Translated, it gives CASSVDQGEEKLFF. This rearrangement joins TRBV9 to TRBJ1-4; TRBD1 agrees at 7 bases. V lost 0 bases, J lost 8 bases, and 4 bases stayed unmatched. CDR1 is SGDLS, CDR2 YYNGEE, per germline. The CDR3 is made up of 14 amino acids.

The rearrangement uses TRBV7-2 and TRBJ1-2; perhaps TRBD1 as D (5 bases). The V end lost 7 bases, the J end lost 2 bases, and 14 bases lay between the germline ends. The CDR3 runs to 14 residues. Germline CDR1 and CDR2: SGHTA and FQGNSA. In DNA, the CDR3 is TGTGCCAGCACCCAAACAAGACAGAACTATGGCTACACCTTC. This sequence encodes CASTQTRQNYGYTF.

The chain recombines TRBV7-2 with TRBJ2-7, with TRBD2 identical over 9 bases. CDR1 SGHTA and CDR2 FQGNSA come from the germline V gene. The CDR3 covers 15 residues. The V and J ends lost 4 bases and 2 bases, in that order; junction bases with no gene match: 6. The CDR3 DNA sequence: TGTGCCAGCAGCTCCTCAGTAGCGGGAGCCTACGAGCAGTACTTC. It is translated as CASSSSVAGAYEQYF.

This clone was detected only once. The chain is built from TRBV2 and TRBJ1-4; TRBD1 matches 7 bases. V lost 5 bases to trimming and J lost 2 bases; unmatched junction nucleotides: 8. The CDR3 is made up of 16 amino acids. Per the germline V gene, CDR1 is SNHLY and CDR2 is FYNNEI. This CDR3 reads CASSIFQGGTNEKLFF. DNA of the CDR3: TGTGCCAGCAGTATCTTCCAGGGGGGCACTAATGAAAAACTGTTTTTT.

The V and J genes are TRBV5-4 and TRBJ2-3; 7 bases are shared with TRBD2. Germline V gives CDR1 SGHNT, CDR2 YYREEE (reference sequence). There are 16 residues in the CDR3. V dropped 2 bases and J dropped 1; count of bases not matched to a gene: 7. The CDR3 spells CASSFGVAGRTDTQYF. The CDR3 DNA reads as TGTGCCAGCAGCTTCGGGGTAGCGGGCCGCACAGATACGCAGTATTTT.

The gene calls are TRBV7-2 and TRBJ1-1; tentatively, D is TRBD1 (5 bases). Trimming took 5 bases from V and 0 from J, leaving 13 bases between them. This CDR3 comprises 15 residues. From germline, CDR1 is SGHTA and CDR2 FQGNSA. The CDR3 DNA sequence: TGTGCCAGCAGCGCCGGGACGGCTTTGAACACTGAAGCTTTCTTT. Protein product: CASSAGTALNTEAFF.

The chain uses TRBV7-3 and TRBJ2-2; no definite D call. Trimming pared 5 bases from V and 0 bases from J, leaving 19 bases between. There are 18 residues in the CDR3. The germline V gene encodes CDR1 SGHTA and CDR2 FQGTGA. CDR3 residues: CASSPHLRRAANTGELFF. DNA of the CDR3: TGTGCCAGCAGCCCCCACCTCCGCCGGGCCGCGAACACCGGGGAGCTGTTTTTT.

The J gene is TRBJ2-5, the V gene TRBV2; D unclear. The CDR3 spans 14 residues. Germline assignment: CDR1 SNHLY and CDR2 FYNNEI. The V gene lost 1 base and the J gene lost 3 bases, with 9 bases spanning the gap. The CDR3 region has the DNA TGTGCCAGCAGTGAAGGGATCAGAAAAGAGACCCAGTACTTC. This codes for CASSEGIRKETQYF. Using reference TRBV2 and TRBJ2-5 for the parts outside the CDR3, the full variable domain is EPEVTQTPSHQVTQMGQEVILRCVPISNHLYFYWYRQILGQKVEFLVSFYNNEISEKSEIFDDQFSVERPDGSNFTLKIRSTKLEDSAMYFCASSEGIRKETQYFGPGTRLLVL.

The V and J genes are TRBV25-1 and TRBJ2-2; the D gene is possibly TRBD1 (5 bases). Trimming pared 1 base from V and 6 bases from J, leaving 6 bases between. The CDR3 consists of 13 residues. Germline CDR1 is MGHDK and CDR2 is SYGVNS. The CDR3 loop is CASSESRAGELFF. CDR3 DNA sequence: TGTGCCAGCAGTGAATCCAGGGCCGGGGAGCTGTTTTTT.

The chain carries TRBV7-2 and TRBJ1-4; D not certain. V lost 5 bases to trimming and J lost 10 bases, with 17 bases between them. CDR3 size: 14 residues. CDR1 SGHTA and CDR2 FQGNSA come from the germline V gene. CDR3 amino acids: CASSPTTNTGKLFF. In DNA, the CDR3 is TGTGCCAGCAGCCCCACCACTAACACGGGAAAACTGTTTTTT.

The chain couples TRBV10-3 to TRBJ2-7; D ambiguous. The CDR3 consists of 14 residues. In germline, CDR1 is ENHRY, CDR2 SYGVKD. V was pared by 0 bases and J by 2 bases, with 8 bases between. The CDR3 loop is CAISESNLPYEQYF. Written as DNA, the CDR3 is TGTGCCATCAGTGAGTCGAATCTGCCCTACGAGCAGTACTTC.